This T cell receptor beta chain was found in a study of blood T cell repertoires in COVID-19. The overall study: The origin of the acute and convalescent COVID-19 samples was the United States, Italy and Spain. Sample material is recorded as cDNA or gDNA derived from T cells, B-cell-depleted T cells, or PBMCs.

Study processing details: How many nucleated cells were present was estimated from reference gene primer amplification. Method: immunoSEQ multiplex PCR; TCRdb's copy keeps in-frame clones and lacks some. The DNA was the basis for D and trimming; V, J and clone size are from that table. This table holds roughly 70,000 clones, roughly nine tenths found once. The CDR3 runs to 15 residues. V lost 3 bases to trimming and J lost 6 bases; unmatched junction nucleotides: 8. Germline V CDR1 and CDR2: LNHDA, SQIVND (reference sequence). V and J are TRBV19 and TRBJ1-5, with 7 bases aligning to TRBD1. Sample: peripheral blood. The sequence was collected from a man aged 50 to 59 with acute or convalescent COVID-19. CDR3 in amino acids: CASSIVGGIGQPQHF. The CDR3 nucleotides are TGTGCCAGTAGTATTGTAGGGGGCATCGGTCAGCCCCAGCATTTT.